The present TCR beta chain was sequenced within a study of OX40 agonist ivuxolimab in advanced cancers. Using immunoSEQ multiplex PCR, the repertoire was profiled, and TCRdb retains in-frame clones only, with some absent. The sample shows 66,000 or so clones, less than 85% of them seen only once. This clone is a singleton in its sample. What it binds is not known. Trimming cost V 6 bases and J 3 bases; bases outside gene matches: 4. Germline values: CDR1 LGHNA, CDR2 YNFKEQ. The CDR3 consists of 15 residues. Findings and caveats of the study: The study observed clonal expansion of CD4+ and CD8+ blood T cells by week 6 at 0.1 to 3.0 mg/kg.

This TCR derives from an adult with an advanced solid tumor such as melanoma, head and neck, liver or kidney cancer. This material consisted of CD4+ or CD8+ T cells sorted from blood, taken in a trial of the OX40 agonist ivuxolimab. V is TRBV4-2 and J is TRBJ2-2; TRBD2 aligns across 10 bases. Here the CDR3 DNA reads TGTGCCAGCAGATATCTAGCGGGAGACACCGGGGAGCTGTTTTTT. Protein product: CASRYLAGDTGELFF.